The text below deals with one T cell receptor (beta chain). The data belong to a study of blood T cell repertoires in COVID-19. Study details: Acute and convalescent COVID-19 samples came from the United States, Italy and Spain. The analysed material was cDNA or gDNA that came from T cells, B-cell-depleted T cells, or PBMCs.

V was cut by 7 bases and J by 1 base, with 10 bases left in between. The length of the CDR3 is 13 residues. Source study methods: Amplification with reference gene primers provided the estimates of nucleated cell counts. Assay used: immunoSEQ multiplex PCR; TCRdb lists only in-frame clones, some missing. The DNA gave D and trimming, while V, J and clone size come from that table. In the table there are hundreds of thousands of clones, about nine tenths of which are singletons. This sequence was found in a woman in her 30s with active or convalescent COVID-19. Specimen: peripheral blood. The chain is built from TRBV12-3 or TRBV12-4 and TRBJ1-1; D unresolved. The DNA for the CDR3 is TGTGCCAGCATCAGGTTATCGAACACTGAAGCTTTCTTT. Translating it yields CASIRLSNTEAFF.